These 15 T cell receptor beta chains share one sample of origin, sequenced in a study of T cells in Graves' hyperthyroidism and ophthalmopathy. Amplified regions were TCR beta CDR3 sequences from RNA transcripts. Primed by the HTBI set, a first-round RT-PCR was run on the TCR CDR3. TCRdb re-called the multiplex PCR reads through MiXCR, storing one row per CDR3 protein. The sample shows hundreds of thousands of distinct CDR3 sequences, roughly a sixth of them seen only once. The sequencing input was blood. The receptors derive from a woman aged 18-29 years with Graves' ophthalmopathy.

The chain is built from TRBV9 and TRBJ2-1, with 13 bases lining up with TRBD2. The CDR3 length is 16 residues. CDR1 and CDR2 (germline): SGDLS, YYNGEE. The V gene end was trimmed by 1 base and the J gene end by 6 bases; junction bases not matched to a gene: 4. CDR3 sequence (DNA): TGTGCCAGCAGCGTATCCGGGACTAGCGGGATCAATGAGCAGTTCTTC. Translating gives CASSVSGTSGINEQFF.

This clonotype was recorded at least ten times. The CDR3 sequence: CSARGPRGETQYF. In nucleotides, the CDR3 is TGCAGTGCTAGAGGACCTAGAGGGGAGACCCAGTACTTC. The chain couples TRBV20-1 to TRBJ2-5, with D perhaps matching TRBD2 (5 bases). This CDR3 region has 13 residues. Trimming took 1 base from V and 5 from J, leaving 11 bases between them. The germline CDR1 and CDR2 sequences are DFQATT and SNEGSKA (reference sequence).

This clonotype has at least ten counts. The CDR3 region is CASSPDRINEKLFF. CDR3 nucleotides: TGTGCCAGCAGCCCGGACCGAATTAATGAAAAACTGTTTTTT. The rearrangement joins TRBV11-2 to TRBJ1-4, with D uncertain. V was pared by 5 bases and J by 4 bases, with 11 bases between. This CDR3 comprises 14 residues. Per the germline V gene, CDR1 is SGHAT and CDR2 is FQNNGV. The entire variable domain, with the rest obtained from reference TRBV11-2 and TRBJ1-4, is as follows: EAGVAQSPRYKIIEKRQSVAFWCNPISGHATLYWYQQILGQGPKLLIQFQNNGVVDDSQLPKDRFSAERLKGVDSTLKIQPAKLEDSAVYLCASSPDRINEKLFFGSGTQLSVL.

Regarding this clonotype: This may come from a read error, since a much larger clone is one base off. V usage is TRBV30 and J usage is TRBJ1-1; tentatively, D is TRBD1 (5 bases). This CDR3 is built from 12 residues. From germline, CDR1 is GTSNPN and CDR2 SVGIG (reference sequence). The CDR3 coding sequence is TGTACCTGGAGTGTACCCCCAGGGTGGGCTTTCTTT. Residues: CTWSVPPGWAFF.

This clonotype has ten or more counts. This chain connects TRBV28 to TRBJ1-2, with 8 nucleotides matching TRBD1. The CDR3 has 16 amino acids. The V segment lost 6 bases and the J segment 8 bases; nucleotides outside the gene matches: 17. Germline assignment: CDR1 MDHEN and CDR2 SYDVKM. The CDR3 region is CASSRELNRGVNGYTF. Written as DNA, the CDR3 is TGTGCCAGCAGCAGAGAATTGAACAGGGGGGTTAACGGCTACACCTTC.

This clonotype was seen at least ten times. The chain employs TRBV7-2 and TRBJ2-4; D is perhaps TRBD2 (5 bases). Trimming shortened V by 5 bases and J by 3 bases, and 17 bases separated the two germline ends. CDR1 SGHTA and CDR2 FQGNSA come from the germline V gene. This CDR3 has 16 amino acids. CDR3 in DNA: TGTGCCAGCAGCCCCGGAGGAAGCAGGCTCAAAAACATTCAGTACTTC. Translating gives CASSPGGSRLKNIQYF.

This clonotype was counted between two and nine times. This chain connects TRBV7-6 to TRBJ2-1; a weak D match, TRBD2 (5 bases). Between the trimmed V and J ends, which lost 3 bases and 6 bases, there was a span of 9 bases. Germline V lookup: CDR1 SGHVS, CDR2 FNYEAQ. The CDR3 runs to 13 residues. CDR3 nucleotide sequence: TGTGCCAGCAGCTTTCGGGGTCCCAATGAGCAGTTCTTC. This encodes CASSFRGPNEQFF.

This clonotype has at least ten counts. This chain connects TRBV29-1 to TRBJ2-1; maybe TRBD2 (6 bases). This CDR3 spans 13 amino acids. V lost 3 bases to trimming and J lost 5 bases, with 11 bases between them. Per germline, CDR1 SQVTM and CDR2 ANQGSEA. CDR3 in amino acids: CSVEGLVNNEQFF. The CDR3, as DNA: TGCAGCGTTGAGGGACTGGTAAACAATGAGCAGTTCTTC.

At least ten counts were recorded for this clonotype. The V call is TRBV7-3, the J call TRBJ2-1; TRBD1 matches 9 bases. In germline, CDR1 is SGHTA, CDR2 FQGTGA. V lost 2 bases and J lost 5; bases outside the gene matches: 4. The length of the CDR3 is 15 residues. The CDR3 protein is CASSLGTGRNNEQFF. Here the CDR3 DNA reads TGTGCCAGCAGCTTAGGGACAGGGAGGAACAATGAGCAGTTCTTC.

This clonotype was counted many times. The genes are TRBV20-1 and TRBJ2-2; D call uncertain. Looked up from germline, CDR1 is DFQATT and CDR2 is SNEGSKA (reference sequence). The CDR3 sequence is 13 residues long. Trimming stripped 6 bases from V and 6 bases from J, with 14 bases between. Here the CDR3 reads CSAKGNFPGELFF. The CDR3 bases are TGCAGTGCCAAGGGAAATTTCCCCGGGGAGCTGTTTTTT.

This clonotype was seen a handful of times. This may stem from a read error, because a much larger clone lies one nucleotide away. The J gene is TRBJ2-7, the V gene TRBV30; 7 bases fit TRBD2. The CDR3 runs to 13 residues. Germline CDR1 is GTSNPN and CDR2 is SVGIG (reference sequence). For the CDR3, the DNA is TGTGCCTGGAGTGGGACTAGGGTCCACGAGCAGCACTTC. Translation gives CAWSGTRVHEQHF.

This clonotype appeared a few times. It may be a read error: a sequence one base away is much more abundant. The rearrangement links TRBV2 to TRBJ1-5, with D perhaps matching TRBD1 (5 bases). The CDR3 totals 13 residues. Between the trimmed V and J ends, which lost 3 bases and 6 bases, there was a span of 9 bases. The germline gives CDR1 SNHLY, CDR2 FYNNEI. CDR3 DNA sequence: TGTGCCAGCAGTGATGAGGGACGTCAGCCCCAGCATTTT. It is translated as CASSDEGRQPQHF.

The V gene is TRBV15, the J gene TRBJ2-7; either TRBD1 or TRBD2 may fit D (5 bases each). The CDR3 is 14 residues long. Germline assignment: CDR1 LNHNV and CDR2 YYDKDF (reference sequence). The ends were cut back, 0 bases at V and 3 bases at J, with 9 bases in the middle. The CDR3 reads CATSREGTDYEQYF. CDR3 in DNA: TGTGCCACCAGCAGAGAGGGGACCGACTACGAGCAGTACTTC.

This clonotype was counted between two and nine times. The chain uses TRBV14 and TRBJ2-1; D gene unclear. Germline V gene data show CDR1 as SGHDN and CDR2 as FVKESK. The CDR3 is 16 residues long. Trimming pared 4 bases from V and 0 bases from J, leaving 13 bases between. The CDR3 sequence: CASSLAEWGSYNEQFF. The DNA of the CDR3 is TGTGCCAGCAGCCTAGCTGAGTGGGGCTCCTACAATGAGCAGTTCTTC.

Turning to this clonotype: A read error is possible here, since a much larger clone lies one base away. CDR3 DNA: TGCAGTGCTAGAGTCCCAGTACGGTCCTCTGGAAACACCATATATTTT. Protein sequence: CSARVPVRSSGNTIYF. This chain joins TRBV20-1 and TRBJ1-3; D uncertain. The CDR3 runs to 16 residues. The germline gives CDR1 DFQATT, CDR2 SNEGSKA (reference sequence). Trimming took 1 base from V and 0 from J, leaving 13 bases between them.